This T cell receptor (beta chain) was observed in a study of blood T cell repertoires in COVID-19. About the research overall: Researchers got acute and convalescent COVID-19 samples from the United States, Italy and Spain.

In the original processing: Nucleated cell number was recorded as an estimate derived from reference gene primer amplification. Libraries were prepared by immunoSEQ multiplex PCR; TCRdb keeps only in-frame clonotypes and omits some of them. The DNA gave D and trimming, while V, J and clone size come from that table. The sample includes tens of thousands of clones, approximately 90% seen only once; the top ten take 4% to 5.5%. The germline V gene has CDR1 SQVTM and CDR2 ANQGSEA. Trimming removed 4 bases at V and 7 bases at J, with 11 bases between. This CDR3 is 13 amino acids long. The Seattle patients joined while their infection was active and were tracked longitudinally afterward.

This TCR derives from a man in his 60s with COVID-19, enrolled during active disease. The rearrangement joins TRBV29-1 to TRBJ1-6; TRBD1 might be the D (5 bases). Sequencing was done on a sample of peripheral blood. CDR3: CSVAAGVNSPLHF. The CDR3 nucleotides are TGCAGCGTTGCCGCGGGGGTCAATTCACCCCTCCACTTT.